This TCR beta chain comes out of a study of shared clonotypes between healthy human individuals. Germline CDR1 and CDR2: MNHEY and SVGAGI. CDR3 size: 14 residues. The V end lost 6 bases, the J end lost 8 bases, and 17 bases lay between the germline ends. Study findings and constraints: Compared with memory subsets, naive subsets generally had larger estimated richness. Sampling covered nothing but blood. Tissue TCR repertoires likely differ from those found in blood.

A remark on this clone: What it binds is not known.

Generated by immunoSEQ multiplex PCR, the TCRdb table keeps only in-frame clones and is missing some. Of 700,000 or so clones listed, approximately 75% are singletons. The chain couples TRBV6-5 to TRBJ2-4, with unresolved D. The clonotype comes from a woman aged 30 to 39 in good health. Sequences were obtained from memory CD4+ T cells sorted from blood. Subset indicated: CD45RA-negative fraction. For the CDR3, the DNA is TGTGCCAGCAGGCCTAGTCAGTCACAGCACATTCAGTACTTC. It encodes CASRPSQSQHIQYF.